The sequence of this TCR beta chain was determined in a study of response to subunit inactivated influenza vaccine. TCRdb re-called the RT-PCR reads with MiXCR, one entry per CDR3 protein. This sample has 500,000 to 600,000 distinct CDR3 sequences, with 12% found just once. This clonotype has a handful of counts. V lost 5 bases and J lost 0, with 13 bases in between. The CDR3 has 15 amino acids. The chain joins TRBV12-3 or TRBV12-4 to TRBJ2-5, with D unclear. The origin of this receptor is a man between 50 and 59 years old who received an inactivated influenza vaccine. This sample comprised PBMCs from blood, obtained on the day of vaccination. The CDR3 here is CASSPVLGYQETQYF. The CDR3 DNA reads TGTGCCAGCAGTCCCGTTCTCGGGTACCAAGAGACCCAGTACTTC.